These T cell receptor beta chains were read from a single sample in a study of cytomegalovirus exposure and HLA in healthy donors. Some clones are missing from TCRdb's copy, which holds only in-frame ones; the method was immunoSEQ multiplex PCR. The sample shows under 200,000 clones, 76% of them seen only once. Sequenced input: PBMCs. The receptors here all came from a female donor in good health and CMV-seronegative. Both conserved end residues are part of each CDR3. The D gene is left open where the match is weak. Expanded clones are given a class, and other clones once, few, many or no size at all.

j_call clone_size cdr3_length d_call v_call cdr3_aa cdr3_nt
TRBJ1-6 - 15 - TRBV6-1 CASRGQVAHNSPLHF TGTGCCAGCAGGGGTCAGGTGGCTCATAATTCACCCCTCCACTTT
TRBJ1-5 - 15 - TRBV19 CASTGHWRADQPQHF TGTGCCAGTACCGGACACTGGAGAGCAGATCAGCCCCAGCATTTT
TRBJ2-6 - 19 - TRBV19 CASRPDSPGRASGANVLTF TGTGCCAGTAGGCCAGACTCCCCCGGCAGGGCTTCCGGGGCCAACGTCCTGACTTTC
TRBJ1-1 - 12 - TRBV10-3 CASGHPNTEAFF TGTGCCAGCGGACACCCGAACACTGAAGCTTTCTTT
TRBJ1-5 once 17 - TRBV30 CAWSRGRDNHSNQPQHF TGTGCCTGGAGTAGAGGCCGGGACAACCATAGCAATCAGCCCCAGCATTTT
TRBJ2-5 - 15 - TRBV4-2 CASSPDGQGGETQYF TGTGCCAGCAGCCCCGACGGGCAGGGGGGAGAGACCCAGTACTTC
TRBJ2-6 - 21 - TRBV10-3 CAIKGHEPGRQERTGANVLTF TGTGCCATCAAGGGACATGAACCCGGGCGTCAGGAGCGAACTGGGGCCAACGTCCTGACTTTC
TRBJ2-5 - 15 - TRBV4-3 CASSQVWEGGETQYF TGCGCCAGCAGCCAAGTATGGGAAGGAGGGGAGACCCAGTACTTC
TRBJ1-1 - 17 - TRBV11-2 CASSFLRKPTGNTEAFF TGTGCCAGCAGCTTCCTTAGAAAACCGACAGGGAACACTGAAGCTTTCTTT
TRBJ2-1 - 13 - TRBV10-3 CAISNQGYNEQFF TGTGCCATCAGTAATCAGGGCTACAATGAGCAGTTCTTC
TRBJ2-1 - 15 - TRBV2 CASSERAAPYNEQFF TGTGCCAGCAGTGAACGAGCGGCACCTTACAATGAGCAGTTCTTC
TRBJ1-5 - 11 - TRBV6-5 CASASGQPQHF TGTGCCAGCGCCTCAGGGCAGCCCCAGCATTTT
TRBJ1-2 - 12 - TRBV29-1 CSVHRVYYGYTF TGCAGCGTCCACAGGGTTTATTATGGCTACACCTTC
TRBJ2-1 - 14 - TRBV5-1 CASSIGSSYNEQFF TGCGCCAGCAGCATTGGGAGCTCCTACAATGAGCAGTTCTTC
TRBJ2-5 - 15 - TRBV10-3 CAISESGVAAETQYF TGTGCCATCAGTGAGTCTGGGGTAGCGGCGGAGACCCAGTACTTC
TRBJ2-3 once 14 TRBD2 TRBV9 CASSVGTRKDTQYF TGTGCCAGCAGCGTAGGGACTAGGAAAGATACGCAGTATTTT
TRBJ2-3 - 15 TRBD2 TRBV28 CASSYGRLSGDTQYF TGTGCCAGCAGTTACGGGAGGCTCTCGGGAGATACGCAGTATTTT
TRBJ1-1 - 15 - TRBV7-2 CASRQLMRAPGGAFF TGTGCCAGCCGTCAACTCATGAGGGCGCCCGGTGGGGCTTTCTTT
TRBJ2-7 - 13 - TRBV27 CASSFSGAYEQYF TGTGCCAGCAGTTTCTCAGGGGCCTACGAGCAGTACTTC
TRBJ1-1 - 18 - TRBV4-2 CASSQETTTTLTNTEAFF TGTGCCAGCAGCCAAGAAACGACTACGACACTGACTAACACTGAAGCTTTCTTT
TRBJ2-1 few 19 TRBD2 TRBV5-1 CASSLGKVLSGSSYNEQFF TGCGCCAGCAGCTTGGGGAAGGTATTAAGCGGGAGCTCCTACAATGAGCAGTTCTTC
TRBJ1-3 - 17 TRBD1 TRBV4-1 CASSQGTGGLAGNTIYF TGCGCCAGCAGCCAAGGAACAGGGGGACTGGCAGGAAACACCATATATTTT
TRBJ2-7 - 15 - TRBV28 CASSLPNRGGYEQYF TGTGCCAGCAGTCTCCCCAACAGGGGAGGCTACGAGCAGTACTTC
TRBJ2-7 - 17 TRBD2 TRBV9 CASSVGRGSGIDYEQYF TGTGCCAGCAGCGTAGGAAGGGGTAGCGGGATCGACTACGAGCAGTACTTC
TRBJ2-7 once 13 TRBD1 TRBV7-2 CASSPDRVHEQYF TGTGCCAGCTCCCCGGACAGGGTCCACGAGCAGTACTTC
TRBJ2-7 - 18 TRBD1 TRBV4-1 CASSQSPFPQGVTYEQYF TGCGCCAGCAGCCAATCCCCTTTTCCCCAGGGGGTTACCTACGAGCAGTACTTC
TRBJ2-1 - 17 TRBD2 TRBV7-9 CASSLRSTSGIYNEQFF TGTGCCAGCAGCTTAAGGAGTACTAGCGGGATCTACAATGAGCAGTTCTTC
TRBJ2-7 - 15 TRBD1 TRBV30 CAWRIRDSSFYEQYF TGTGCCTGGAGGATCCGGGACAGCTCTTTCTACGAGCAGTACTTC
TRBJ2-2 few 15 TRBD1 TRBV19 CASSIGGQGTPLLFF TGTGCCAGTAGTATAGGGGGACAGGGGACCCCCTTGCTGTTTTTT
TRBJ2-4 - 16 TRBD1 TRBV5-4 CASSLGTGGAKNIQYF TGTGCCAGCAGCCTCGGGACAGGGGGAGCCAAAAACATTCAGTACTTC
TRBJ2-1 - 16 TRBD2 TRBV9 CASSASGLAIYNEQFF TGTGCCAGCAGCGCCAGCGGACTAGCGATATACAATGAGCAGTTCTTC
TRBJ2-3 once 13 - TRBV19 CASSRGRSDTQYF TGTGCCAGTAGTAGAGGGAGGTCAGATACGCAGTATTTT
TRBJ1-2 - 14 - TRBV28 CASSPGLQLYGYTF TGTGCCAGCAGTCCGGGACTCCAACTCTATGGCTACACCTTC
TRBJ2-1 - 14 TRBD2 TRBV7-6 CASSPRGGWGEQFF TGTGCCAGCAGCCCCCGGGGGGGGTGGGGTGAGCAGTTCTTC
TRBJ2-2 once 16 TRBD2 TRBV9 CASSLVAGGSTGELFF TGTGCCAGCAGTCTTGTAGCGGGAGGATCCACCGGGGAGCTGTTTTTT
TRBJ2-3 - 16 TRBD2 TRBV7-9 CASSTIRTSGGDTQYF TGTGCCAGCAGCACAATCCGGACTAGCGGGGGGGATACGCAGTATTTT
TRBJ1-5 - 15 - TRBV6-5 CASSSEPRSNQPQHF TGTGCCAGCAGCTCGGAACCGCGGAGCAATCAGCCCCAGCATTTT
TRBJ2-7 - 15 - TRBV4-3 CASSQATGLSYEQYF TGCGCCAGCAGCCAAGCGACTGGACTGAGCTACGAGCAGTACTTC
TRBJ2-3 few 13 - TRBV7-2 CASSLSSANTQYF TGTGCCAGCAGCTTATCTAGCGCAAATACGCAGTATTTT
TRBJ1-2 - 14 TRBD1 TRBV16 CASSHPDRDYGYTF TGTGCCAGCAGCCACCCCGACAGGGACTATGGCTACACCTTC
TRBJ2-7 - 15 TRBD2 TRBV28 CASSKGTSGTYEQYF TGTGCCAGCAGTAAAGGGACTAGCGGGACCTACGAGCAGTACTTC
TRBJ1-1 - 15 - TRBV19 CASSQQATLLTEAFF TGTGCCAGTAGTCAACAGGCCACTCTTCTCACTGAAGCTTTCTTT
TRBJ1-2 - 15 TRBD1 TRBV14 CASSQEWTGLGGYTF TGTGCCAGCAGCCAAGAGTGGACAGGGTTGGGCGGCTACACCTTC
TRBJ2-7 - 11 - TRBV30 CAWSVTYEQYF TGTGCCTGGAGTGTAACATACGAGCAGTACTTC
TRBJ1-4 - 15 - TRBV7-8 CASSLGQTTNEKLFF TGTGCCAGCAGCTTAGGACAGACAACTAATGAAAAACTGTTTTTT
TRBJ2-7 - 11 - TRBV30 CAWSTGYEQYF TGTGCCTGGAGTACAGGCTACGAGCAGTACTTC
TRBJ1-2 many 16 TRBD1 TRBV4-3 CASSQGRGQGAGGYTF TGCGCCAGCAGCCAAGGCCGGGGACAGGGGGCAGGTGGCTACACCTTC
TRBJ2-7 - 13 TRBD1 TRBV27 CASRSGTGGEQYF TGTGCCAGCAGGTCGGGGACAGGGGGCGAGCAGTACTTC
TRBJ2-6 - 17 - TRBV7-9 CASSRVPSPLGANVLTF TGTGCCAGCAGTCGGGTCCCCTCGCCTCTCGGGGCCAACGTCCTGACTTTC
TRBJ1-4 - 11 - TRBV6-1 CASSLNEKLFF TGTGCCAGCAGCCTGAATGAAAAACTGTTTTTT
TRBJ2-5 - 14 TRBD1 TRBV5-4 CASSARDSDFTQYF TGTGCCAGCAGCGCCCGGGACAGCGATTTTACCCAGTACTTC
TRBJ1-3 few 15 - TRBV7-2 CASSFTGGGGNTIYF TGTGCCAGCAGCTTCACCGGGGGAGGTGGAAACACCATATATTTT
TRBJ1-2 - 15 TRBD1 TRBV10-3 CAISEGTEYYYGYTF TGTGCCATCAGTGAGGGGACAGAGTATTACTATGGCTACACCTTC